The 3 T cell receptor beta chains reported below all come from one sample, sequenced in a study of T cell changes during pregnancy in multiple sclerosis. Measured with immunoSEQ multiplex PCR; TCRdb has only the in-frame clones, and not every one. The table lists some 87,000 clones, nearly 95% of them singletons. The sequencing used peripheral blood, collected in the second trimester of pregnancy. The source is a female donor with multiple sclerosis, enrolled in a pregnancy study.

This chain connects TRBV7-2 to TRBJ2-2; no firm D call. V was cut by 4 bases and J by 6 bases, with 12 bases left in between. Germline values: CDR1 SGHTA, CDR2 FQGNSA. CDR3 length: 14 residues. The CDR3 spells CASSSDFRSGELFF. The CDR3 DNA sequence: TGTGCCAGCAGCTCCGACTTCCGCTCCGGGGAGCTGTTTTTT. Based on the CDR3 plus reference TRBV7-2 and TRBJ2-2, the full variable domain is GAGVSQSPSNKVTEKGKDVELRCDPISGHTALYWYRQSLGQGLEFLIYFQGNSAPDKSGLPSDRFSAERTGGSVSTLTIQRTQQEDSAVYLCASSSDFRSGELFFGEGSRLTVL.

V usage is TRBV29-1 and J usage is TRBJ2-7; TRBD1 matches at 8 bases. Germline V CDR1 and CDR2: SQVTM, ANQGSEA. This CDR3 is 13 amino acids long. The V gene end was trimmed by 5 bases and the J gene end by 3 bases; junction bases not matched to a gene: 6. The chain's CDR3 is CSVRQGIYYEQYF. The CDR3 nucleotides are TGCAGCGTTCGACAGGGGATTTACTACGAGCAGTACTTC.

The V gene is TRBV7-2, the J gene TRBJ2-3; tentative D call: TRBD2 (5 bases). The CDR3 covers 15 residues. Trimming removed 4 bases from V and 2 bases from J, with 13 bases in between. The germline gives CDR1 SGHTA, CDR2 FQGNSA. In DNA form, the CDR3 reads TGTGCCAGCAGCTCCCAGCGGCTGAACACAGATACGCAGTATTTT. This sequence encodes CASSSQRLNTDTQYF.